The 25 T cell receptor beta chains listed next were all sequenced from one sample in a study of blood T cell repertoires in COVID-19. Clones were sequenced by immunoSEQ multiplex PCR, and TCRdb holds only the in-frame ones, with some missing. The profile shows about 110,000 clones, more than 75% of them singletons. Sequencing was done on a sample of peripheral blood. The receptor source for this set is a human donor in a cohort sampled during active COVID-19.

V usage is TRBV6-5 and J usage is TRBJ2-4; D perhaps matches TRBD1 (5 bases). The CDR3 consists of 14 residues. Germline V gene sequence: CDR1 MNHEY, CDR2 SVGAGI. The germline V and J ends were trimmed by 0 bases and 6 bases, with 9 bases remaining between them. In DNA form, the CDR3 reads TGTGCCAGCAGTTACTCGTCAGGGCCAAACATTCAGTACTTC. Amino acids: CASSYSSGPNIQYF.

In this sample, this clone turned up a few times. The gene calls are TRBV7-2 and TRBJ1-1, with D unresolved. Trimming took off 2 bases at V and 4 bases at J, with 8 bases between the two ends. The CDR3 totals 13 residues. Germline loops: CDR1 SGHTA, CDR2 FQGNSA. CDR3 protein: CASSLILGTEAFF. The CDR3 coding sequence is TGTGCCAGCAGCTTAATACTCGGCACTGAAGCTTTCTTT.

The chain recombines TRBV5-1 with TRBJ2-1; D possibly corresponds to TRBD2 (5 bases). Germline V gives CDR1 SGHRS, CDR2 YFSETQ. This CDR3 is built from 15 residues. Between the trimmed V and J ends, which lost 1 base and 5 bases, there was a span of 13 bases. In nucleotides, the CDR3 is TGCGCCAGCAGCTTGTTGGGGAGTTACGACAATGAGCAGTTCTTC. Amino acid sequence: CASSLLGSYDNEQFF.

V is TRBV12-3 or TRBV12-4 and J is TRBJ1-3; unclear D gene. V lost 1 base, J lost 4 bases, and 5 bases lay in between. This CDR3 is 13 amino acids long. The CDR3 protein is CASSLVRGNTIYF. CDR3 sequence (DNA): TGTGCCAGCAGTTTAGTCAGGGGAAACACCATATATTTT.

This clone was recorded only once. V gene TRBV12-5 combines with J gene TRBJ1-2; TRBD1 aligns across 7 bases. Germline assignment: CDR1 LGHNT and CDR2 FRNRAP. V was pared by 3 bases and J by 2 bases, with 15 bases of the junction left unmatched. The CDR3 is made up of 18 amino acids. For the CDR3, the DNA is TGTGCTAGTGGTTTCGGTCCCGGTTCGGCACAGGGGAACTATGGCTACACCTTC. This gives the protein CASGFGPGSAQGNYGYTF.

The rearrangement joins TRBV5-1 to TRBJ2-3; D possibly corresponds to TRBD2 (5 bases). The CDR3 runs 11 residues. Germline CDR1 reads SGHRS; CDR2 reads YFSETQ. Trimming left V 4 bases short and J 6 bases short, with 6 bases between. DNA for the CDR3: TGCGCCAGCAGCCCGGGGGATACGCAGTATTTT. This gives the protein CASSPGDTQYF.

The chain has TRBV29-1 and TRBJ2-4; TRBD2 aligns across 8 bases. After removal of 6 bases from V and 9 bases from J, the junction contained 7 bases not matched to a gene. This CDR3 is 12 amino acids long. Looked up from germline, CDR1 is SQVTM and CDR2 is ANQGSEA. CDR3 protein: CSVLSGSGIQYF. CDR3 in DNA: TGCAGCGTCTTAAGCGGGAGTGGCATTCAGTACTTC. Full variable domain (rest looked up from reference TRBV29-1 and TRBJ2-4): SAVISQKPSRDICQRGTSLTIQCQVDSQVTMMFWYRQQPGQSLTLIATANQGSEATYESGFVIDKFPISRPNLTFSTLTVSNMSPEDSSIYLCSVLSGSGIQYFGAGTRLSVL.

The chain combines TRBV5-1 with TRBJ1-1, with D maybe TRBD1 (6 bases). This CDR3 is 16 amino acids long. V lost 0 bases to trimming and J lost 2 bases, with 14 bases between them. Germline V gene lookup returns CDR1 SGHRS and CDR2 YFSETQ. In DNA, the CDR3 is TGCGCCAGCAGCTTGGGTCAGGGGACCCAAAACACTGAAGCTTTCTTT. Its protein is CASSLGQGTQNTEAFF.

The rearrangement uses TRBV4-2 and TRBJ1-2, with D maybe TRBD1 (6 bases). Trimming took off 0 bases at V and 7 bases at J, with 24 bases between the two ends. The germline gives CDR1 LGHNA, CDR2 YNFKEQ. The CDR3 extends over 18 amino acids. The CDR3 DNA reads as TGTGCCAGCAGCCAAGATAATAAGGAGACAGGAGCTTGGCGTGGCTACACCTTC. This codes for CASSQDNKETGAWRGYTF.

This rearrangement joins TRBV9 to TRBJ2-1; TRBD1 aligns across 7 bases. The germline gives CDR1 SGDLS, CDR2 YYNGEE. V lost 1 base to trimming and J lost 2 bases; unmatched junction nucleotides: 6. The CDR3 loop spans 16 amino acids. The CDR3 sequence: CASSVPSGTAYNEQFF. The CDR3 DNA is TGTGCCAGCAGCGTACCCTCCGGGACAGCCTACAATGAGCAGTTCTTC.

J is TRBJ2-3 and V is TRBV7-3, with D unclear. There are 14 residues in the CDR3. Trimming left V 5 bases short and J 5 bases short, with 14 bases between. Germline CDR1 is SGHTA and CDR2 is FQGTGA. In nucleotides, the CDR3 is TGTGCCAGCAGCCCCCCAGGATCTCAAGATACGCAGTATTTT. The encoded protein is CASSPPGSQDTQYF. The full variable domain, rest sourced from reference TRBV7-3 and TRBJ2-3, is GAGVSQTPSNKVTEKGKYVELRCDPISGHTALYWYRQSLGQGPEFLIYFQGTGAADDSGLPNDRFFAVRPEGSVSTLKIQRTERGDSAVYLCASSPPGSQDTQYFGPGTRLTVL.

The V call is TRBV5-7, the J call TRBJ1-4, with D possibly TRBD1 on 5 matching bases. TRBV5-7 is given ORF status, its function remaining uncertain. V gave up 4 bases and J gave up 3 bases, with 13 bases separating them. The length of the CDR3 is 15 residues. CDR3 sequence (DNA): TGTGCCAGCAGCCCGGGGGTGGGTCCTAATGAAAAACTGTTTTTT. It encodes CASSPGVGPNEKLFF.

The V gene is TRBV14, the J gene TRBJ2-3; the match to TRBD2 covers 12 bases. CDR1 and CDR2 (germline): SGHDN, FVKESK. Trimming at V came to 1 base and at J to 2 bases, leaving 13 bases not matched to a gene. The CDR3 totals 20 residues. CDR3: CASSQVGLAGGRRYTDTQYF. The CDR3 nucleotides read TGTGCCAGCAGCCAAGTCGGGCTAGCGGGGGGGCGGCGTTACACAGATACGCAGTATTTT.

This chain uses TRBV6-5 with TRBJ2-7; 10 bases agree with TRBD1. The germline V gene has CDR1 MNHEY and CDR2 SVGAGI. V dropped 4 bases and J dropped 4; count of bases not matched to a gene: 4. The CDR3 is 14 amino acids. The chain's CDR3 is CASSSWDRGYEQYF. The CDR3 DNA reads as TGTGCCAGCAGTTCCTGGGACAGGGGATACGAGCAGTACTTC.

J is TRBJ2-3 and V is TRBV4-2, with 8 bases that match TRBD2. The CDR3 consists of 15 residues. V was pared by 0 bases and J by 4 bases, with 3 bases of the junction left unmatched. In germline, CDR1 is LGHNA, CDR2 YNFKEQ. The CDR3 protein is CASSQEGSGADTQYF. DNA of the CDR3: TGTGCCAGCAGCCAAGAAGGTAGCGGGGCAGATACGCAGTATTTT.

J is TRBJ2-1 and V is TRBV2; 10 nucleotides line up with TRBD2. Trimming took 1 base from V and 2 from J; bases not matched to a gene: 2. The CDR3 contains 16 residues. In germline, CDR1 is SNHLY, CDR2 FYNNEI. This CDR3 is CASSEGTSGAYNEQFF. The CDR3 DNA sequence: TGTGCCAGCAGTGAAGGGACTAGCGGAGCCTACAATGAGCAGTTCTTC.

This rearrangement joins TRBV12-2 to TRBJ2-2; TRBD1, the D gene given by the table, was not confirmed from the DNA. TRBV12-2 is listed as a pseudogene. This CDR3 comprises 16 residues. CDR3 protein: CASRRDRPINTGELFF. CDR3 nucleotide sequence: TGTGCAAGTCGGAGGGACAGACCAATTAACACCGGGGAGCTGTTTTTT.

The chain carries TRBV19 and TRBJ2-2; D remains ambiguous. Germline CDR1 and CDR2: LNHDA and SQIVND (reference sequence). This CDR3 comprises 14 residues. With 8 bases removed from V and 4 bases from J, the gap between germline ends came to 14 bases. The CDR3 loop reads CASFHGRSTGELFF. Here the CDR3 DNA reads TGTGCCAGTTTCCATGGAAGGAGCACCGGGGAGCTGTTTTTT.

The chain couples TRBV6-4 to TRBJ1-2, with TRBD1 matching 10 bases. The V and J ends lost 5 bases and 7 bases, in that order; junction bases with no gene match: 4. The CDR3 contains 13 residues. From germline, CDR1 is MRHNA and CDR2 SNTAGT. CDR3 amino acids: CASSRDRGFGYTF. The CDR3 bases are TGTGCCAGCAGTCGGGACAGGGGTTTTGGCTACACCTTC.

This chain joins TRBV7-8 and TRBJ1-1; D unclear. Germline V gene lookup returns CDR1 SGHVS and CDR2 FQNEAQ. The CDR3 length is 13 residues. Between the trimmed V and J ends, which lost 1 base and 5 bases, there was a span of 8 bases. The CDR3 sequence: CASSLVAETEAFF. In DNA, the CDR3 is TGTGCCAGCAGCTTAGTGGCGGAGACTGAAGCTTTCTTT.

The V gene is TRBV5-1, the J gene TRBJ1-1; tentative D call: TRBD1 (6 bases). The CDR3 is 14 amino acids. Germline V gives CDR1 SGHRS, CDR2 YFSETQ. Trimming pared 1 base from V and 7 bases from J, leaving 14 bases between. The CDR3 nucleotides are TGCGCCAGCAGCTTGTCAGGGGCGGCGATTGAAGCTTTCTTT. Translation gives CASSLSGAAIEAFF.

The chain combines TRBV5-1 with TRBJ2-6; 11 nucleotides match TRBD2. The germline gives CDR1 SGHRS, CDR2 YFSETQ. This CDR3 is built from 19 residues. J gave up 0 bases and V 1 base, and 6 bases lay outside the gene matches. The CDR3 DNA reads TGCGCCAGCAGCTTGTTGGGCACTAGCGGGAGCTCTGGGGCCAACGTCCTGACTTTC. It is translated as CASSLLGTSGSSGANVLTF.

The chain carries TRBV7-8 and TRBJ2-3; no firm D call. The CDR3 runs to 12 residues. The V end lost 5 bases, the J end lost 2 bases, and 5 bases lay between the germline ends. Germline V gene sequence: CDR1 SGHVS, CDR2 FQNEAQ. The CDR3 bases are TGTGCCAGCAGCACAAACACAGATACGCAGTATTTT. Protein: CASSTNTDTQYF.

The table lists this clone with a few counts. Here the CDR3 DNA reads TGCGCCAGCAGCTCGGGAGGCGGGGGTAGCACAGATACGCAGTATTTT. Translating gives CASSSGGGGSTDTQYF. V usage is TRBV5-1 and J usage is TRBJ2-3, with 7 bases identical to TRBD2. The length of the CDR3 is 16 residues. The germline V gene has CDR1 SGHRS and CDR2 YFSETQ. V gave up 3 bases and J gave up 0 bases; unmatched junction bases: 7.

The chain recombines TRBV27 with TRBJ1-1; TRBD1 might be the D (5 bases). The CDR3 runs to 15 residues. Trimming stripped 3 bases from V and 1 base from J, with 12 bases between. Per the germline V gene, CDR1 is MNHEY and CDR2 is SMNVEV (reference sequence). The CDR3 nucleotides read TGTGCCAGCAGTTTGAGTCTGACAGCGAACACTGAAGCTTTCTTT. Its protein product is CASSLSLTANTEAFF.